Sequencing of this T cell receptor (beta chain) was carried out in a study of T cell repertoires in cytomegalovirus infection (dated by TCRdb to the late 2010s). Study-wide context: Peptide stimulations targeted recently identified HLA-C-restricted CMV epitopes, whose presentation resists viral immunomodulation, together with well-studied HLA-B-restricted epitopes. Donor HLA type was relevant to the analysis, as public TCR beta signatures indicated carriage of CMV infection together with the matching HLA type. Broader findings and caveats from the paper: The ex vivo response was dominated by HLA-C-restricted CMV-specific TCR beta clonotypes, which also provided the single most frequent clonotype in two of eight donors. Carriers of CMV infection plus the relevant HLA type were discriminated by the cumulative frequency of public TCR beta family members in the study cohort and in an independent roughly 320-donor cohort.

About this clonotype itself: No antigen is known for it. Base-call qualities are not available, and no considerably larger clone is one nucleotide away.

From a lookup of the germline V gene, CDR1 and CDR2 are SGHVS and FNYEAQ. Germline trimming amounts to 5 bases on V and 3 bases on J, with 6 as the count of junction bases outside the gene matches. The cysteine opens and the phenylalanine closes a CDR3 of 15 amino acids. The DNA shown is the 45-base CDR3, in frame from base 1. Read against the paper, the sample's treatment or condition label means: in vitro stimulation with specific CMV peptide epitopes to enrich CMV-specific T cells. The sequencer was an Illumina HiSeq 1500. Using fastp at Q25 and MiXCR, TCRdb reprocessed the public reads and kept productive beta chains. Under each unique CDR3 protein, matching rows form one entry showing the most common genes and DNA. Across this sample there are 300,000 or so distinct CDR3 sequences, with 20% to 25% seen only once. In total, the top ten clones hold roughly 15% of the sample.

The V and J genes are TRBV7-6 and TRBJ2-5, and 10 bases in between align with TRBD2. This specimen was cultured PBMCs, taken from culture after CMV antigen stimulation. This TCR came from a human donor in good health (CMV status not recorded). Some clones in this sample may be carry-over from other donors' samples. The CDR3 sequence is CASSQELAGEETQYF. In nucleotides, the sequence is TGTGCCAGCAGCCAGGAGCTAGCGGGGGAAGAGACCCAGTACTTC. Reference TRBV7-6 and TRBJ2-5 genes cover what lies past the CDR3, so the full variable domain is GAGVSQSPRYKVTKRGQDVALRCDPISGHVSLYWYRQALGQGPEFLTYFNYEAQQDKSGLPNDRFSAERPEGSISTLTIQRTEQRDSAMYRCASSQELAGEETQYFGPGTRLLVL.